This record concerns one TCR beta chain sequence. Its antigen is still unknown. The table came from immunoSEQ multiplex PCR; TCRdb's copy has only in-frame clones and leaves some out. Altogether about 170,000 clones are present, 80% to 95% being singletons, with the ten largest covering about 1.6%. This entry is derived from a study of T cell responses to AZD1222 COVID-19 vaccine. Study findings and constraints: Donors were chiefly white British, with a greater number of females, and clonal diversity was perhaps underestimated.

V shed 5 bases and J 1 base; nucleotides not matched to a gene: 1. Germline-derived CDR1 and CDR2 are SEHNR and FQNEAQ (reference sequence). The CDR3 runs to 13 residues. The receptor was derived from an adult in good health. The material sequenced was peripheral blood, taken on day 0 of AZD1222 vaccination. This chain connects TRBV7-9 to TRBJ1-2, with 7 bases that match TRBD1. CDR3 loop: CASSGQVNYGYTF. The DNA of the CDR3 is TGTGCCAGCAGCGGACAGGTTAACTATGGCTACACCTTC.